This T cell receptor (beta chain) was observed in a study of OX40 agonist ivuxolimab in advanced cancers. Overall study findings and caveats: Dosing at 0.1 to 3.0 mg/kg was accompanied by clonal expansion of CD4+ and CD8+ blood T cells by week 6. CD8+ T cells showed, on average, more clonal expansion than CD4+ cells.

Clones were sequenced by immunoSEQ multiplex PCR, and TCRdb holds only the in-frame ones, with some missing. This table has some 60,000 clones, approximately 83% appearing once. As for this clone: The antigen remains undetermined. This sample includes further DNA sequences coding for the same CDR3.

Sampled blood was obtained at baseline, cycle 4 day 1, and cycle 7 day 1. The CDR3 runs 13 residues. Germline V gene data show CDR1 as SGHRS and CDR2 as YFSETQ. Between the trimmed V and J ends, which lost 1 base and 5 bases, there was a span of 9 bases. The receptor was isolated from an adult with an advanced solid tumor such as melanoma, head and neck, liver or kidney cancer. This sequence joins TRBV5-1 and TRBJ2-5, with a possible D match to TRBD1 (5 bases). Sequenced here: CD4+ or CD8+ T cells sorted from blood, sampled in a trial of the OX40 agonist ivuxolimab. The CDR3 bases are TGCGCCAGCAGCTTGCAGGGTGGGGAGACCCAGTACTTC. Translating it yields CASSLQGGETQYF.